This TCR beta chain was sequenced for a study of T cell repertoires in cytomegalovirus infection (dated by TCRdb to about 2019). Notes on the research overall: Alongside well-studied HLA-B-restricted epitopes, the peptide stimulations were aimed at recently identified HLA-C-restricted CMV epitopes, whose presentation resists viral immunomodulation. Donor HLA type was relevant to the analysis, because carriage of CMV infection together with the matching HLA type was indicated by public TCR beta signatures.

Concerning this clonotype itself: Its antigen is currently not known. There are no base qualities to consult, and no much larger clone falls within one base.

Sequencing relied on an Illumina HiSeq 1500. TCRdb reprocessing: public reads trimmed at Q25 with fastp, clones called with MiXCR, in-frame beta chains kept. For every CDR3 protein sequence, its rows merge into one entry that carries the most common genes and DNA. The sample has about a million distinct CDR3 sequences on record, 25% to 40% of them singletons. The ten top clones hold roughly 13% of the sample. CDR1 and CDR2 were assigned from the germline V gene as MNHEY and SVGEGT. The junction shows trimming of 6 bases on V and 6 bases on J, and the gene matches do not reach 15 bases of it. The CDR3, cysteine through phenylalanine, is 17 amino acids long. Only CDR3 DNA remains: 51 bases, in frame from the first base. Study-wide findings and limitations: The ex vivo response was dominated by HLA-C-restricted CMV-specific TCR beta clonotypes, which also provided the single most frequent clonotype in two of eight donors. Cumulative frequency of public TCR beta family members discriminated carriers of CMV infection plus the relevant HLA type in this cohort and an independent roughly 330-donor cohort.

Explained via the paper, the treatment or condition label denotes: in vitro stimulation with specific CMV peptide epitopes to enrich CMV-specific T cells. Sequences were derived from cultured CD8+ T cells from PBMCs, sampled from culture after CMV antigen stimulation. The chain uses TRBV6-2 or TRBV6-3 and TRBJ2-3, with 10 central nucleotides matching TRBD1. The clonotype originates from a human donor in good health (CMV status not recorded). Some clones in this sample may be carry-over from other donors' samples. The CDR3 amino acid sequence is: CASRPARDRGPLDTQYF. Read as DNA, the sequence is TGTGCCAGCAGACCAGCCCGGGACAGGGGACCCCTGGATACGCAGTATTTT.